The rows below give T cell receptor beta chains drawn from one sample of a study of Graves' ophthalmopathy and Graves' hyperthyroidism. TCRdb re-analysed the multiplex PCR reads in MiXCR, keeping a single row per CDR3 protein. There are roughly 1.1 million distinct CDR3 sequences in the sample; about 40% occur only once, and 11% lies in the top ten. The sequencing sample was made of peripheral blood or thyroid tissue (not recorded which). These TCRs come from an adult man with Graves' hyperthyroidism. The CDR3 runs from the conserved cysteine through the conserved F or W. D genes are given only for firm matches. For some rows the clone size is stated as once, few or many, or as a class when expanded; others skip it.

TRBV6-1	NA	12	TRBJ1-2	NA	TGTGCCAGCAGGGGGGTCGGCGGAGGCTACATCTTC	CASRGVGGGYIF
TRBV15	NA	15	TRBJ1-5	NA	TGTGCCACCAGCAGAGCGCGGCAGACAGGTCAGCCCCAGCATTTT	CATSRARQTGQPQHF
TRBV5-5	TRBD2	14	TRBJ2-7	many	TGTGCCAGCAGCTCCTTAGCGGGAGTGCACGAGCAGTACTTC	CASSSLAGVHEQYF
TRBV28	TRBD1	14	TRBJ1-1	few	TGTGCCAGCAGTGACAGAACAGGGGTAAGGGCAGCTTTCTTT	CASSDRTGVRAAFF
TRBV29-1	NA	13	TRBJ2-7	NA	TGCAGCGGCGGGACAGTTAACACCGGGGAGCTGTACTTC	CSGGTVNTGELYF
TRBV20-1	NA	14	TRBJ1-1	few	TGCAGTGCCAGAACCCCAGGAGGGAGCACTGAAGCTTTCTTT	CSARTPGGSTEAFF
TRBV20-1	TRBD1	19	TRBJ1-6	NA	TGCAGTGCTAGAGAGGTGGGGACAGGGGTGTTTGCGTATAATTCACCCCTCCACTTT	CSAREVGTGVFAYNSPLHF
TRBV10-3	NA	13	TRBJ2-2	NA	TGTGCCATCAGGGGACCCGGAACAGGGGAGCTGTTTTTT	CAIRGPGTGELFF
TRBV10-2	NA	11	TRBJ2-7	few	TGCGCCAGCAGTGAGAAGTCAGAGCAGTACTTC	CASSEKSEQYF
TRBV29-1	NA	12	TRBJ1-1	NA	TGCAGCGTTGATGAGGGTGGGACTGAAGCTTTCTTT	CSVDEGGTEAFF
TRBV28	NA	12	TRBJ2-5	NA	TGTGCCAGCTGCGAGGGGCAAGAGACCCAGTACTTC	CASCEGQETQYF
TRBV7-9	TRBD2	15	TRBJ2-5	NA	TGTGCCAGCAGCTCAACCGGGACTACCATGGAGGCCCAGTACTTC	CASSSTGTTMEAQYF
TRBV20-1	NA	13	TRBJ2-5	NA	TGCAGTGCTAGCGGGAGAGGGGTGGAGACCCAGTACTTC	CSASGRGVETQYF
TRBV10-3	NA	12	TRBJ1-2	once	TGTGCCAGCAGTTACTCTCAAGGTGGCTACACCTTC	CASSYSQGGYTF
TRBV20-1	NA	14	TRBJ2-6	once	TGCAGTGCTCAAACTAGGACAGGGGCCAACGTCCTGACTTTC	CSAQTRTGANVLTF
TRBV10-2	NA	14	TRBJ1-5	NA	TGCGCCAGCAGTGAGTCACCTAGCGGGAGGCCCACGCATTTT	CASSESPSGRPTHF
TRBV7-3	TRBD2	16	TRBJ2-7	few	TGTGCCAGCAGCCGCTCTAGCGGGGGGGCCAGTCACGAGCAGTACTTC	CASSRSSGGASHEQYF
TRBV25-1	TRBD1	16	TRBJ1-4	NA	TGTGCCAGCAGCTTGGAAGGGGGCATATTCGGGGAAAAACTGTTTTTT	CASSLEGGIFGEKLFF
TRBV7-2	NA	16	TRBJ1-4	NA	TGCGCCAGTGGGTTTCAGGGGATTGCAACTAATGAAAAACTGTTTTTT	CASGFQGIATNEKLFF
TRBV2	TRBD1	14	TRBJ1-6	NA	TGTGCCAGCAGTGTGGGACAGGGTGGCTCACCCCTCCACTTT	CASSVGQGGSPLHF
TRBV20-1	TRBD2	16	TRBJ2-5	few	TGCAGTGCTAGAGATTTGGGACTAGCGACCCAAGAGACCCAGTACTTC	CSARDLGLATQETQYF
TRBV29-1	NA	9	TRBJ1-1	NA	TGCAGCGTTGTTACAGGGGCTTTCTTT	CSVVTGAFF
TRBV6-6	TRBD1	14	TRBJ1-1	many	TGTGCCAGCAGTTACTCGACAGGGGGGACTGAAGCTTTCTTT	CASSYSTGGTEAFF
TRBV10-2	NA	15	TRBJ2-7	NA	TGCGCCAGCAGTGAGCCGGGTGAGAGCTCCTACGAGCAGTACTTC	CASSEPGESSYEQYF
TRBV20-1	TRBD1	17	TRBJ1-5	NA	TGCAGTGCGCATTCAGGACAGGCCCGTTATAGCAATCAGCCCCAGCATTTT	CSAHSGQARYSNQPQHF
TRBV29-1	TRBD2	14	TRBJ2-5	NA	TGCAGCGTCCGGGGACTACCGACCTACGAGACCCAGTACTTC	CSVRGLPTYETQYF
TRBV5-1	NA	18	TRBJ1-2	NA	TGCGCCAGCAGCGTCGGTCCAAGTACGGGGGGCGTATTCTATGGCTACACCTTC	CASSVGPSTGGVFYGYTF
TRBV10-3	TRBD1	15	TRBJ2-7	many	TGTGCCATCAATAAAGACAGGGAAGTCGGCCACGAGCAGTACTTC	CAINKDREVGHEQYF
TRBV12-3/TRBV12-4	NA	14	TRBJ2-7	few	TGTGCCAGCAGTGATCGCGGGCCGAACTACGAGCAGTACTTC	CASSDRGPNYEQYF
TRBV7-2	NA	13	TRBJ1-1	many	TGTGCCAGCAGCTTAGAGAAGCAGACTGAAGCTTTCTTT	CASSLEKQTEAFF
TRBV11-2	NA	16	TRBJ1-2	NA	TGTGCCAGCAGCTTAAATGACCTAAGAAGTATGAATGGCTACACCTTC	CASSLNDLRSMNGYTF
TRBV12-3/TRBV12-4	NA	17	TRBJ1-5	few	TGTGCCAGCAGCGATCCGCCGACAGAGGATAGCAATCAGCCCCAGCATTTT	CASSDPPTEDSNQPQHF
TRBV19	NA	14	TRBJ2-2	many	TGTGCCAGTAGTAGGGGGGAGTACACCGGGGAGCTGTTTTTT	CASSRGEYTGELFF
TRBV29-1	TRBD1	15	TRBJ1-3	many	TGCAGCGTTCTAGGACAGGATAGCTCTGGAAACACCATATATTTT	CSVLGQDSSGNTIYF
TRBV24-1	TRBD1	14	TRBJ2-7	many	TGTGCCACCAGTGAATCGGGACAGCTGTACGAGCAGTACTTC	CATSESGQLYEQYF
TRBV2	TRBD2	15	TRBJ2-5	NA	TGTGCCAGCAAAAGACTAGCGGGGGGGGGAGAGACCCAGTACTTC	CASKRLAGGGETQYF
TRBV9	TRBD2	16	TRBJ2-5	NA	TGTGCCAGCAGCACCCCTTCTAGCGGGGGACGGGAGACCCAGTACTTC	CASSTPSSGGRETQYF
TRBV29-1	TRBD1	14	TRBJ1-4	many	TGCAGCGTAACGTTACAGGGGCTGAATGAAAAACTGTTTTTT	CSVTLQGLNEKLFF
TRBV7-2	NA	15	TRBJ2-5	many	TGTGCCAGCAGCTTGTTGAACGGGAGACAAGAGACCCAGTACTTC	CASSLLNGRQETQYF
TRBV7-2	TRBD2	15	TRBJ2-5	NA	TGTGCCAGCAGGCTGACTAGCGGGAGTTTCGAGACCCAGTACTTC	CASRLTSGSFETQYF
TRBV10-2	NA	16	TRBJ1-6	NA	NA	CACSARAVVEFSPLHF
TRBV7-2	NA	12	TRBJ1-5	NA	TGTGCCAGCAACAGCGGATACCAGCCCCAGCATTTT	CASNSGYQPQHF
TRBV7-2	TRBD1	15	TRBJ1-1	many	TGTGCCAGCAGCGGACAGGGGTTGAGAGACACTGAAGCTTTCTTT	CASSGQGLRDTEAFF
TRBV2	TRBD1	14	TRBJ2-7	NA	TGTGCCAGCATTCCTAGGACAGGGTCCTACGAGCAGTACTTC	CASIPRTGSYEQYF
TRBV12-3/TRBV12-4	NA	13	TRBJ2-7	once	TGTGCCAGCAGTTTAGCGCAGGCTGGCGGGCAGTACTTC	CASSLAQAGGQYF
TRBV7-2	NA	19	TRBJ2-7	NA	TGTGCCAGCAGTATCCCACCCCTCGGGGCACCTATGGTGTCGTACGAGCAGTACTTC	CASSIPPLGAPMVSYEQYF
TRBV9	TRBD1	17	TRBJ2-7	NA	TGTGCCAGCAGCGCCTACGAGGGGGCAAACTATGGCTACGAGCAGTACTTC	CASSAYEGANYGYEQYF
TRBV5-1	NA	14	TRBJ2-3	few	TGCGCCAGCAGCTGGGACTCTAGCACAGATACGCAGTATTTT	CASSWDSSTDTQYF